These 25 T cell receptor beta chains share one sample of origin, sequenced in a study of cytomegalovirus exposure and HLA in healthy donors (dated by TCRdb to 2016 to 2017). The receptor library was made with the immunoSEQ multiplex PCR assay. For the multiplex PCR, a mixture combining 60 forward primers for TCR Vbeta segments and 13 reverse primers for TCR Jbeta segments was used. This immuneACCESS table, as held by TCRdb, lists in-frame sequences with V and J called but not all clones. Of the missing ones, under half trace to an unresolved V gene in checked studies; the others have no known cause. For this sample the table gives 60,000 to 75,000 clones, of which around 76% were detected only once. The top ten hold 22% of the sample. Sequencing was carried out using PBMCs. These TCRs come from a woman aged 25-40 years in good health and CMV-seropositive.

CDR3 in amino acids: CASSFRTSGYEQYF. CDR3 sequence (DNA): TGTGCCAGCAGTTTCAGGACTAGCGGCTACGAGCAGTACTTC. The chain carries TRBV28 and TRBJ2-7; TRBD2 matches at 10 bases. The CDR3 spans 14 residues. Per germline, CDR1 MDHEN and CDR2 SYDVKM. Losses at the gene ends were 3 bases for V and 3 bases for J; bases not matched to a gene: 2.

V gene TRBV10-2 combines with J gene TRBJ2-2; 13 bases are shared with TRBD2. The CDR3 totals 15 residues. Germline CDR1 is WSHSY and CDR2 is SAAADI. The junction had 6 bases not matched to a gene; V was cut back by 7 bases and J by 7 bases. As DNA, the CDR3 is TGCGCCAGCAATAGACTAGCGGGAGGTAACGGGGAGCTGTTTTTT. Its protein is CASNRLAGGNGELFF.

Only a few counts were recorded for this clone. Here the CDR3 DNA reads TGTGCCAGCAGCAATGGACAGATTCCCAATGAGCAGTTCTTC. This translates into CASSNGQIPNEQFF. V and J are TRBV11-3 and TRBJ2-1; a possible D gene is TRBD1 (6 bases). CDR3 length: 14 amino acids. CDR1 SGHNT and CDR2 YENEEA come from the germline V gene. Trimming stripped 5 bases from V and 6 bases from J, with 14 bases between.

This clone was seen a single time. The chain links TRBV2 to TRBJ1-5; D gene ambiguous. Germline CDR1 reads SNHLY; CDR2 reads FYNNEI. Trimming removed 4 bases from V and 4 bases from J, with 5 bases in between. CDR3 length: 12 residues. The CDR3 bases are TGTGCCAGCAGTGCGGGGAATCAGCCCCAGCATTTT. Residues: CASSAGNQPQHF.

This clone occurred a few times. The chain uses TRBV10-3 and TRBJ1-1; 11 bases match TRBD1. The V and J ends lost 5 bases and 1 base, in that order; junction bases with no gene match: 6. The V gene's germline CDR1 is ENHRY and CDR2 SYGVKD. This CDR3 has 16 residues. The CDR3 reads CAISRGQGDSNTEAFF. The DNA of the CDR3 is TGTGCCATCAGTAGGGGACAGGGGGACTCGAACACTGAAGCTTTCTTT.

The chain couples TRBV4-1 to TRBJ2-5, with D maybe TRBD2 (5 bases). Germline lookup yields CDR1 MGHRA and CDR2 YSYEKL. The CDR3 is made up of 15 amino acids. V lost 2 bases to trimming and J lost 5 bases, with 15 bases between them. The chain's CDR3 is CASSQQSRGWETQYF. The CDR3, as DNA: TGCGCCAGCAGCCAACAGTCGCGAGGGTGGGAGACCCAGTACTTC.

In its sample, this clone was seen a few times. CDR3 protein: CSGRKGGGGELFF. In nucleotides, the CDR3 is TGCAGCGGAAGGAAGGGAGGCGGCGGGGAGCTGTTTTTT. The chain joins TRBV29-1 to TRBJ2-2; tentatively, D is TRBD2 (6 bases). The CDR3 contains 13 residues. The V gene lost 7 bases and the J gene lost 7 bases, with 16 bases spanning the gap. Germline V gene sequence: CDR1 SQVTM, CDR2 ANQGSEA.

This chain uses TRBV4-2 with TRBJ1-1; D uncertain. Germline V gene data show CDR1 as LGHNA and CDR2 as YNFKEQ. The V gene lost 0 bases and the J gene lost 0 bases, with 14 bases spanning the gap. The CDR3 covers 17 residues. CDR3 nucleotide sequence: TGTGCCAGCAGCCAAGATCGGGGTCCTCTCCTGAACACTGAAGCTTTCTTT. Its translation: CASSQDRGPLLNTEAFF.

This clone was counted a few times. This CDR3 is CASSPRNRDEQFF. CDR3 in DNA: TGCGCCAGCAGCCCGAGGAATAGAGATGAGCAGTTCTTC. V is TRBV4-1 and J is TRBJ2-1, with unresolved D. Per the germline V gene, CDR1 is MGHRA and CDR2 is YSYEKL. This CDR3 is 13 amino acids long. V lost 4 bases, J lost 8 bases, and 12 bases lay in between.

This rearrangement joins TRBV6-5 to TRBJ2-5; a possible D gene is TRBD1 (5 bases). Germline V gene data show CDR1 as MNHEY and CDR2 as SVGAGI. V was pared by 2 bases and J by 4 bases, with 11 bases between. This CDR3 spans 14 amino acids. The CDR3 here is CASSYLVGAETQYF. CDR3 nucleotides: TGTGCCAGCAGTTACCTGGTAGGGGCAGAGACCCAGTACTTC.

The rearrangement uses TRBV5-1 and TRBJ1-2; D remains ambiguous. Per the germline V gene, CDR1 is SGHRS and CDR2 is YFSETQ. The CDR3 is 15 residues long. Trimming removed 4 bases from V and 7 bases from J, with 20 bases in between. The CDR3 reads CASSLRPEPRFGYTF. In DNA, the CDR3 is TGCGCCAGCAGCCTTCGTCCAGAACCTCGTTTTGGCTACACCTTC.

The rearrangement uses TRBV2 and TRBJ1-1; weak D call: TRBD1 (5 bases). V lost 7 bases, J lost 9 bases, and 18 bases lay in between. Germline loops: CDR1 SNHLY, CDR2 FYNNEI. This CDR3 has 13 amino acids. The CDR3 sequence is CASTKRGTDQAFF. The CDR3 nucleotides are TGTGCCAGCACCAAACGGGGGACTGACCAAGCTTTCTTT.

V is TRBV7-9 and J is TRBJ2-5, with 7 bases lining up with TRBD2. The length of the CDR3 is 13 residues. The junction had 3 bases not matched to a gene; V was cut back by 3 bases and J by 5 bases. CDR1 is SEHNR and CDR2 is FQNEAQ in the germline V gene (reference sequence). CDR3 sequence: CASSLSGGETQYF. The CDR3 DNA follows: TGTGCCAGCAGCTTGTCCGGGGGGGAGACCCAGTACTTC.

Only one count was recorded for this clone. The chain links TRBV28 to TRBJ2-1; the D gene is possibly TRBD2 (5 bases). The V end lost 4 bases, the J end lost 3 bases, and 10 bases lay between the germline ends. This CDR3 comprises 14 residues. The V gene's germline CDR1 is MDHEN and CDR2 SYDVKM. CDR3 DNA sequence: TGTGCCAGCAGTTCGAGCGGAGTCTACAATGAGCAGTTCTTC. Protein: CASSSSGVYNEQFF.

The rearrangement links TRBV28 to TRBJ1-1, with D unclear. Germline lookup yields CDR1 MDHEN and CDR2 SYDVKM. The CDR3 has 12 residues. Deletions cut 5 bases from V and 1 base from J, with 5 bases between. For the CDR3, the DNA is TGTGCCAGCAGTCCTTCGAACACTGAAGCTTTCTTT. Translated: CASSPSNTEAFF.

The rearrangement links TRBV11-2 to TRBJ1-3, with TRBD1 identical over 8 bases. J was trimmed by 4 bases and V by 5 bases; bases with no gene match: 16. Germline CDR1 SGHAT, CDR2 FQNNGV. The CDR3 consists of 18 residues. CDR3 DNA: TGTGCCAGCAGCCCTACAAGAGGTCCAGGGGGCTACGGAAACACCATATATTTT. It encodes CASSPTRGPGGYGNTIYF.

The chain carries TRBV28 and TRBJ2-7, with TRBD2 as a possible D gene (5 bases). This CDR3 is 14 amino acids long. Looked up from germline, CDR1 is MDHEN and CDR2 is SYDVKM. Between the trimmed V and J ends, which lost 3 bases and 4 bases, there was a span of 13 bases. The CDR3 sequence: CASSFVGAPYEQYF. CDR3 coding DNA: TGTGCCAGCAGTTTTGTGGGAGCCCCTTACGAGCAGTACTTC.

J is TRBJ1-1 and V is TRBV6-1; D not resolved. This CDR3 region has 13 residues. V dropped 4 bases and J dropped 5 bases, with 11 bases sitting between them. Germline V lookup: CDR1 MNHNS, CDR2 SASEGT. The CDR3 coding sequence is TGTGCCAGCAGTGGAGAAAGAGGGACTGAAGCTTTCTTT. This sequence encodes CASSGERGTEAFF.

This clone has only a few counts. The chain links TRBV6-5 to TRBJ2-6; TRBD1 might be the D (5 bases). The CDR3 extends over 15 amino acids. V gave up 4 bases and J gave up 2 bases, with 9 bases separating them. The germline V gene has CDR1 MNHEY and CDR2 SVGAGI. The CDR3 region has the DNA TGTGCCAGCAGTTTTCGGACAACTGGGGCCAACGTCCTGACTTTC. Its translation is CASSFRTTGANVLTF.

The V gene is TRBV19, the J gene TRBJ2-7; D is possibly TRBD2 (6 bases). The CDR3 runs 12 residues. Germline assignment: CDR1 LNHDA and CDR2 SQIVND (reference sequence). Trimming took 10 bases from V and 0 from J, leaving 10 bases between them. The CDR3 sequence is CATRENSYEQYF. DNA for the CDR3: TGTGCCACCCGGGAGAACTCCTACGAGCAGTACTTC.

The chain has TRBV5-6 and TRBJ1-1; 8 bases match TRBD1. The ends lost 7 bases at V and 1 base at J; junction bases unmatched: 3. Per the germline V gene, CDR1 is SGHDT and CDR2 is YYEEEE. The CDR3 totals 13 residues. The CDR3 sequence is CASLGQGNTEAFF. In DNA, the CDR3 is TGTGCCAGCCTAGGACAGGGGAACACTGAAGCTTTCTTT.

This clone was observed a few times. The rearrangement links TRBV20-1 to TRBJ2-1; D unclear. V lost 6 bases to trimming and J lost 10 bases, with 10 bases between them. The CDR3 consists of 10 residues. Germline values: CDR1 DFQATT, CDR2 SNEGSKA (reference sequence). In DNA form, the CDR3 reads TGCAGTGCAATGGCTCTGGAGCAGTTCTTC. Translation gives CSAMALEQFF.

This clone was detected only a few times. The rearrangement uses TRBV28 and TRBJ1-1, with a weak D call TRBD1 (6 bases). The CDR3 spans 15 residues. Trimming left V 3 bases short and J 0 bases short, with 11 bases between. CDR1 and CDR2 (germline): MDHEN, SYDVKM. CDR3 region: CASSLGTGMNTEAFF. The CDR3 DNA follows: TGTGCCAGCAGTTTGGGCACAGGGATGAACACTGAAGCTTTCTTT.

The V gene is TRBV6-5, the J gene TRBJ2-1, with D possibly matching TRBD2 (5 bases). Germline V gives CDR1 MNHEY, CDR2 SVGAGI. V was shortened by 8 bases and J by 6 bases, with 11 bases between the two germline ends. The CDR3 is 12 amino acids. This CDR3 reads CASGRLGNEQFF. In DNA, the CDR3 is TGTGCCAGCGGGAGATTAGGCAATGAGCAGTTCTTC.

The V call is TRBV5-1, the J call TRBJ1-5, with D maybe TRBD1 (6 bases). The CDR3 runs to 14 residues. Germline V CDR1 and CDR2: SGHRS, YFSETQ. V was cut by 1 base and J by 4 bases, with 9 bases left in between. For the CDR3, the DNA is TGCGCCAGCAGCTTGACAGGGATAAATCAGCCCCAGCATTTT. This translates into CASSLTGINQPQHF.